The rows below give T cell receptor beta chains drawn from one sample of a study of T cells in Graves' hyperthyroidism and ophthalmopathy. TCRdb processed the multiplex PCR reads anew with MiXCR; each CDR3 protein has one entry. The repertoire has a few hundred thousand distinct CDR3 sequences, roughly 14% of them found once; the top ten carry less than 15%. The material sequenced was blood. The receptors originated from a woman aged 18-29 years with Graves' hyperthyroidism. CDR3s include the opening cysteine and the closing phenylalanine or tryptophan. The order of the fields is CDR3 DNA, CDR3 protein, V gene, CDR3 length, D gene, clone size, J gene. A D gene is named only where the DNA matches it firmly. A row's size may be missing; if present it is once, few, many or a size class.

CDR3nt: TGTGCCAGCCAAACGGACAGGATCGGCTACACCTTC; CDR3aa: CASQTDRIGYTF; v_gene: TRBV5-6; len: 12; d_gene: TRBD1; abundance: few; j_gene: TRBJ1-2
CDR3nt: TGTGCCAGCGTCAAGGGGACTGAAGCTTTCTTT; CDR3aa: CASVKGTEAFF; v_gene: TRBV2; len: 11; d_gene: .; abundance: many; j_gene: TRBJ1-1
CDR3nt: TGTGCCAGCAGTAGCCCCCCTAGCGGGAGGAACAATGAGCAGTTCTTC; CDR3aa: CASSSPPSGRNNEQFF; v_gene: TRBV28; len: 16; d_gene: TRBD2; abundance: many; j_gene: TRBJ2-1
CDR3nt: TGTGCCAGCAGTCCCGGGGGGCTTAATTCACCCCTCCACTTT; CDR3aa: CASSPGGLNSPLHF; v_gene: TRBV27; len: 14; d_gene: .; abundance: few; j_gene: TRBJ1-6
CDR3nt: TGTGCCAGCAGCGGGGCGGGATTCTCCTACGAGCAGTACTTC; CDR3aa: CASSGAGFSYEQYF; v_gene: TRBV3-1; len: 14; d_gene: .; abundance: once; j_gene: TRBJ2-7
CDR3nt: TGCAGTGCTAGAGTCCCCCGGTGGCCCAGGACTCTGGGTACGCAGTATTTT; CDR3aa: CSARVPRWPRTLGTQYF; v_gene: TRBV20-1; len: 17; d_gene: .; abundance: many; j_gene: TRBJ2-3
CDR3nt: TGCAGTGCCCCTGGGGCGGGGGGGTTCTCCTACAATGAGCAGTTCTTC; CDR3aa: CSAPGAGGFSYNEQFF; v_gene: TRBV20-1; len: 16; d_gene: TRBD2; abundance: .; j_gene: TRBJ2-1
CDR3nt: TGCAGTGCTAGAAGGGCAGGGAGGAACACTGAAGCTTTCTTT; CDR3aa: CSARRAGRNTEAFF; v_gene: TRBV20-1; len: 14; d_gene: .; abundance: few; j_gene: TRBJ1-1
CDR3nt: TGTGCCAGCAGTGAATTCGAGGTAGTAGCGGGGGACGATGAGCAGTTCTTC; CDR3aa: CASSEFEVVAGDDEQFF; v_gene: TRBV6-1; len: 17; d_gene: TRBD2; abundance: many; j_gene: TRBJ2-1
CDR3nt: TGTGCCAGCAGCTCTATAGAGGACAGGGGAGACGAGCAGTACTTC; CDR3aa: CASSSIEDRGDEQYF; v_gene: TRBV13; len: 15; d_gene: TRBD1; abundance: few; j_gene: TRBJ2-7
CDR3nt: TGTGCCATATTGGGAGACAGGGGGGCGAGGGAGCAGTACTTC; CDR3aa: CAILGDRGAREQYF; v_gene: TRBV10-3; len: 14; d_gene: TRBD1; abundance: few; j_gene: TRBJ2-7
CDR3nt: TGCGCCAGCAGAGATCGGGGAGGGCCTAAGATAGATACGCAGTATTTT; CDR3aa: CASRDRGGPKIDTQYF; v_gene: TRBV10-2; len: 16; d_gene: TRBD2; abundance: many; j_gene: TRBJ2-3
CDR3nt: TGCAGTGCCTCGAGGTCCTACAGGGCTTTGAATCAGCCCCAGCATTTT; CDR3aa: CSASRSYRALNQPQHF; v_gene: TRBV20-1; len: 16; d_gene: .; abundance: few; j_gene: TRBJ1-5
CDR3nt: TGTGCCAGCAGCTTTGTGGGGTCCACTGAGCAGTTCTTC; CDR3aa: CASSFVGSTEQFF; v_gene: TRBV5-6; len: 13; d_gene: .; abundance: many; j_gene: TRBJ2-1